This TCR beta chain was observed in a study of identical twins. Overall study findings and caveats: Abundant cord blood beta clonotypes carried fewer insertions; memory repertoires showed none.

CDR1 is LGHNA and CDR2 is YNFKEQ in the germline V gene. With 2 bases clipped from V and 5 bases from J, the junction kept 6 bases outside the gene matches. This CDR3 comprises 15 residues. The table lists this clonotype with many counts. What it binds is unknown. Using its own MiXCR run on the 5' RACE reads, TCRdb lists one record per CDR3 protein. In the table there are about 300,000 distinct CDR3 sequences, around 12% of which are singletons. These same data were also listed under a study on yellow fever vaccine responses in identical twins. That work adds: Convergence reportedly seemed to mark part of the twins' vaccine T cell response, with personalization marking the rest.

The gene calls are TRBV4-2 and TRBJ2-1; TRBD2 matches at 7 bases. The clonotype originates from a woman under 30 in good health. The material sequenced was CD8+ T cells sorted from blood. The CDR3 reads CASSQPTGTNNEQFF. The CDR3 DNA is TGTGCCAGCAGCCAACCTACCGGGACTAACAATGAGCAGTTCTTC.